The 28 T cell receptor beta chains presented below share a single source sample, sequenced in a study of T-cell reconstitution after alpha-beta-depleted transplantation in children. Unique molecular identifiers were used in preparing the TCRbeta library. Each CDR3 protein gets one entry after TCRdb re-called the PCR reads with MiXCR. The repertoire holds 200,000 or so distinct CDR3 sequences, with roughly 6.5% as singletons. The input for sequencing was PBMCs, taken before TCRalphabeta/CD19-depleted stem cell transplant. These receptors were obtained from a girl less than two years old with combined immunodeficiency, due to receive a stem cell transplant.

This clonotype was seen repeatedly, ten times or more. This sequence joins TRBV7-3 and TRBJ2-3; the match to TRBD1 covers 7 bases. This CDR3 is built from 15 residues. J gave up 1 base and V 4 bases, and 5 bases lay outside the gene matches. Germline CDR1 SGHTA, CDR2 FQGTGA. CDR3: CASSSQGSRTDTQYF. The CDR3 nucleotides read TGTGCCAGCAGCTCACAGGGGAGCCGCACAGATACGCAGTATTTT.

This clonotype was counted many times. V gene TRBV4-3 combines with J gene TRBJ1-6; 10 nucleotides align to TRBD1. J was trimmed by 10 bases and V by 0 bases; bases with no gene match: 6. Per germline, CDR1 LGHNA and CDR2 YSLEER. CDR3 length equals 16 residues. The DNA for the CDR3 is TGCGCCAGCAGCCAAGAGTTGACAGGGGGCGGATCACCCCTCCACTTT. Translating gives CASSQELTGGGSPLHF.

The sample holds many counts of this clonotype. The CDR3 DNA is TGTGCCAGCAGCTTAGGGTATCGGGGGGTCCTTGATACGCAGTATTTT. Translating gives CASSLGYRGVLDTQYF. The chain joins TRBV7-8 to TRBJ2-3; TRBD2 aligns across 7 bases. This CDR3 region has 16 residues. Germline CDR1 SGHVS, CDR2 FQNEAQ. Trimming took 1 base from V and 6 from J; bases not matched to a gene: 10.

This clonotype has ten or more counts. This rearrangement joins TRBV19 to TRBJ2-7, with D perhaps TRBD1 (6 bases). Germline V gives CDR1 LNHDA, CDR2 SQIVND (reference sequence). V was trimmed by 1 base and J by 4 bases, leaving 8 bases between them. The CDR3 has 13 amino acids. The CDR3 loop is CASSIGDTYEQYF. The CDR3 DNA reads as TGTGCCAGTAGTATAGGGGACACATACGAGCAGTACTTC.

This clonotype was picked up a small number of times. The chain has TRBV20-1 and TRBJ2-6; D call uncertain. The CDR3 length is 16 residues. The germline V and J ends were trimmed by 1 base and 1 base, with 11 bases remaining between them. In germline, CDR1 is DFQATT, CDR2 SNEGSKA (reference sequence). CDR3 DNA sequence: TGCAGTGCTAGAGGATTAAGCCTGTCTGGGGCCAACGTCCTGACTTTC. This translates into CSARGLSLSGANVLTF.

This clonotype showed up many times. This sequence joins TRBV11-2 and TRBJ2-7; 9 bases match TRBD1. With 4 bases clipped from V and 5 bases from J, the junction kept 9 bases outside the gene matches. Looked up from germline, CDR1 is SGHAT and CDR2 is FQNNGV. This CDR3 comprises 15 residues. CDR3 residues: CASSSLRDRVHEQYF. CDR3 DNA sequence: TGTGCCAGCAGCTCCCTCCGGGACAGGGTGCACGAGCAGTACTTC.

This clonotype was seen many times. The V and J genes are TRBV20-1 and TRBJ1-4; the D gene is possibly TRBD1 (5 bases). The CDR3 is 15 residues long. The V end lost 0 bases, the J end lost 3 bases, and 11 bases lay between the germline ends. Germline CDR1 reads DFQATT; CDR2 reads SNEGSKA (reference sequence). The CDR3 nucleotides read TGCAGTGCTAGAGACCCAGGGCGGTCTAATGAAAAACTGTTTTTT. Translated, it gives CSARDPGRSNEKLFF.

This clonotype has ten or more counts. CDR3 loop: CASSRSGRVSYNEQFF. The CDR3 DNA is TGCGCCAGCAGCCGTAGCGGGAGGGTCTCCTACAATGAGCAGTTCTTC. The chain recombines TRBV5-1 with TRBJ2-1, with 11 bases fitting TRBD2. Germline assignment: CDR1 SGHRS and CDR2 YFSETQ. The CDR3 has 16 amino acids. The V gene end was trimmed by 4 bases and the J gene end by 0 bases; junction bases not matched to a gene: 3.

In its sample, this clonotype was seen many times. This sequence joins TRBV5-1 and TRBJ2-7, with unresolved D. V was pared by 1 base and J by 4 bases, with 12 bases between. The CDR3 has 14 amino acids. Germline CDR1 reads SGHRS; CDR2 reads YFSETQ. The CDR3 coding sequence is TGCGCCAGCAGCTTGAATAGCCTCCCATACGAGCAGTACTTC. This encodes CASSLNSLPYEQYF.

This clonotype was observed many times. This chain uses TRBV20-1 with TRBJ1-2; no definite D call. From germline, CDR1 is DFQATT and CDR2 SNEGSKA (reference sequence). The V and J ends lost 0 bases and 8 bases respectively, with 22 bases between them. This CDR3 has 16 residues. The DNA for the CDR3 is TGCAGTGCTAGAGAAGTTGGGTTGGGGTCCGAGGTGGGCTACACCTTC. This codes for CSAREVGLGSEVGYTF.

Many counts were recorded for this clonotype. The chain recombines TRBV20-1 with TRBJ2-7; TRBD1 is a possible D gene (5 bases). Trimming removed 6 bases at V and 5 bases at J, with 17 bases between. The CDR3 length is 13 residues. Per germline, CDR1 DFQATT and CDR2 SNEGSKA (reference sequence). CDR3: CSAIPSDSHEQYF. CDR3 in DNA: TGCAGTGCCATCCCTTCAGACAGCCACGAGCAGTACTTC.

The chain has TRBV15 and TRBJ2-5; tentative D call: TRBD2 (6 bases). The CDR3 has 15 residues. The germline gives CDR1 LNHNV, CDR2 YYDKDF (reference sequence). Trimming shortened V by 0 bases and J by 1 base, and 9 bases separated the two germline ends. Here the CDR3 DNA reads TGTGCCACCAGCAGAGATGAGGGACTCCAAGAGACCCAGTACTTC. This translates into CATSRDEGLQETQYF.

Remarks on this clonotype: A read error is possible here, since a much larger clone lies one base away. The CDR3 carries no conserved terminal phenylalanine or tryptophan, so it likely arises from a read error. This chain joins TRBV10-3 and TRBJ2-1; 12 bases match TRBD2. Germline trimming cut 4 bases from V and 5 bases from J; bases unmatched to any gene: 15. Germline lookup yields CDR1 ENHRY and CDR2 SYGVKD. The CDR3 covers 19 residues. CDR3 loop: CAISVTSGGTRTGDNEQFC. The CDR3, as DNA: TGTGCCATCAGTGTTACTAGCGGGGGGACCCGGACCGGCGACAATGAGCAGTTCTGC.

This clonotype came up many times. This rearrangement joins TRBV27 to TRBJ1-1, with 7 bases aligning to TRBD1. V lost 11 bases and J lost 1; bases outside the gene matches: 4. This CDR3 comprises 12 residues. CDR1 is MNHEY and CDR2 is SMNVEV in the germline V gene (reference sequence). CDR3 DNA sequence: TGTGCCGTCCAGGGGGAGAACACTGAAGCTTTCTTT. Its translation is CAVQGENTEAFF.

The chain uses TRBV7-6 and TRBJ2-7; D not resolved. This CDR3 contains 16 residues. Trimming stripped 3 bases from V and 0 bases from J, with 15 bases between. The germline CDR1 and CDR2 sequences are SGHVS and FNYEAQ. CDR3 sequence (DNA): TGTGCCAGCAGCTTCCAACCCGTGACGGACTCCTACGAGCAGTACTTC. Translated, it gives CASSFQPVTDSYEQYF.

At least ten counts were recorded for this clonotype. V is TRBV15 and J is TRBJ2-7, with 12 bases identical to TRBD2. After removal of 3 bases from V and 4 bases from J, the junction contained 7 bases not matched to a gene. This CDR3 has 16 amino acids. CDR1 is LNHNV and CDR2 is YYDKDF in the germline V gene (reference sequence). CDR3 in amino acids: CATSSLTSGSSYEQYF. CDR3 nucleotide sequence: TGTGCCACCAGCAGCCTGACTAGCGGGAGTTCATACGAGCAGTACTTC.

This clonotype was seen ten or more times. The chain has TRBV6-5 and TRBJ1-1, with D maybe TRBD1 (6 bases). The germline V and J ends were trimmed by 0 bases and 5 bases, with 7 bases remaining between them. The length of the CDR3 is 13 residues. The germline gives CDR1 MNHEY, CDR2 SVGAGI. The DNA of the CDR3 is TGTGCCAGCAGTTACTCCAGGGGAACTGAAGCTTTCTTT. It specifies CASSYSRGTEAFF.

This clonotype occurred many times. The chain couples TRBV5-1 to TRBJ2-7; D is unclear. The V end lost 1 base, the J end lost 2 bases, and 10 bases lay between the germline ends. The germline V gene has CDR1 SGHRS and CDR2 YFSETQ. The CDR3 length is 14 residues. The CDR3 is CASSLIGLTYEQYF. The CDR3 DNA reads TGCGCCAGCAGCTTGATCGGGCTGACCTACGAGCAGTACTTC.

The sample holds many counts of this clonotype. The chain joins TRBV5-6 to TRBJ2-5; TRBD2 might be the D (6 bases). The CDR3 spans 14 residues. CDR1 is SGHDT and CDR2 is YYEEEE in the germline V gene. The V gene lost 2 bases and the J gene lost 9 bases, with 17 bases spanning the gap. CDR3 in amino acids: CASSFSLDYLAQYF. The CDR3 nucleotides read TGTGCCAGCAGCTTTAGTCTGGACTACCTTGCCCAGTACTTC.

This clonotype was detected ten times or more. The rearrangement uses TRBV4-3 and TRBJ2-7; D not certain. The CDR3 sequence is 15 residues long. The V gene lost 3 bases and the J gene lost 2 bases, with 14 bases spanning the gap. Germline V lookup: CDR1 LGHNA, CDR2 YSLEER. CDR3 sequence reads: CASSQRNAGTYEQYF. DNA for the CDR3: TGCGCCAGCAGCCAGAGAAATGCAGGAACCTACGAGCAGTACTTC.

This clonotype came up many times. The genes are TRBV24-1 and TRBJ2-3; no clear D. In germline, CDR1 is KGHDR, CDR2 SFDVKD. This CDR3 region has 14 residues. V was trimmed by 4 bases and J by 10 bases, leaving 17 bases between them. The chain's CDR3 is CATSDQERYAAQYF. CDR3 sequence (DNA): TGTGCCACCAGTGACCAAGAACGATACGCGGCGCAGTATTTT.

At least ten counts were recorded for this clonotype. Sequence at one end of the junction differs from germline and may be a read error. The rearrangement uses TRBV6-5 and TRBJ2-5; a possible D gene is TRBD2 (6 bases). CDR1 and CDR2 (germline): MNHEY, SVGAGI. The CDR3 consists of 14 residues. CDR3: CASSYSGGAETKYF. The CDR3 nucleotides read TGTGCCAGCAGTTACTCTGGCGGGGCCGAGACCAAGTACTTC.

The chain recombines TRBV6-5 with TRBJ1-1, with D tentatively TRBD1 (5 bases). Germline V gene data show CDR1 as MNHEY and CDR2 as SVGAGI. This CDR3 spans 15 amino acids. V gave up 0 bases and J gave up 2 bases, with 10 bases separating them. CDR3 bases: TGTGCCAGCAGTTACTCACCGGGACCTAACACTGAAGCTTTCTTT. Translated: CASSYSPGPNTEAFF.

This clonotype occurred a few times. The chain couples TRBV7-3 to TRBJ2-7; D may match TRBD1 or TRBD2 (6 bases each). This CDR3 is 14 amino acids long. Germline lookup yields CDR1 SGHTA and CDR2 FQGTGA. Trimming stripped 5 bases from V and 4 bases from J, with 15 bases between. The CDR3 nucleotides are TGTGCCAGCAGCCACAGTGGGGGGCCTTACGAGCAGTACTTC. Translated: CASSHSGGPYEQYF.

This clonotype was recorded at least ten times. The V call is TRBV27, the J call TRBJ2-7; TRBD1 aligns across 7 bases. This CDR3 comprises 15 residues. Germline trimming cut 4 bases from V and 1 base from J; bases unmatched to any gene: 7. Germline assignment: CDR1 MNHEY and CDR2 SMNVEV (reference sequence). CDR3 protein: CASSSLGTESYEQYF. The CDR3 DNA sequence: TGTGCCAGCAGTTCTCTAGGGACAGAGTCCTACGAGCAGTACTTC.

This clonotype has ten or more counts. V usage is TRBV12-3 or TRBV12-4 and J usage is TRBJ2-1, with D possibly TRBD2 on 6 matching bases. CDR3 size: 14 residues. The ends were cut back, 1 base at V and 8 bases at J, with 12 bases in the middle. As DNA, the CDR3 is TGTGCCAGCAGTTTAGATTTCCGGAGGGATGAGCAGTTCTTC. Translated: CASSLDFRRDEQFF.

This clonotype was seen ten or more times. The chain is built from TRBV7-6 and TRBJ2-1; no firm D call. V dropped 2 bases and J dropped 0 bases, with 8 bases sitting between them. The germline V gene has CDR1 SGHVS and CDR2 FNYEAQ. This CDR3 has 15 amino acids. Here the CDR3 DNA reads TGTGCCAGCAGCTTAACTGTAGGCTCCTACAATGAGCAGTTCTTC. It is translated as CASSLTVGSYNEQFF.

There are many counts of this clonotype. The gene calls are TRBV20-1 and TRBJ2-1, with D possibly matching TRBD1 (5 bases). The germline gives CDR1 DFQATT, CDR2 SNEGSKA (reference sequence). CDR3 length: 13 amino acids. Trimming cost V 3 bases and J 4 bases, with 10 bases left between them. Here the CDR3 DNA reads TGCAGTGCTAGGGTGGGGCCATACAATGAGCAGTTCTTC. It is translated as CSARVGPYNEQFF.